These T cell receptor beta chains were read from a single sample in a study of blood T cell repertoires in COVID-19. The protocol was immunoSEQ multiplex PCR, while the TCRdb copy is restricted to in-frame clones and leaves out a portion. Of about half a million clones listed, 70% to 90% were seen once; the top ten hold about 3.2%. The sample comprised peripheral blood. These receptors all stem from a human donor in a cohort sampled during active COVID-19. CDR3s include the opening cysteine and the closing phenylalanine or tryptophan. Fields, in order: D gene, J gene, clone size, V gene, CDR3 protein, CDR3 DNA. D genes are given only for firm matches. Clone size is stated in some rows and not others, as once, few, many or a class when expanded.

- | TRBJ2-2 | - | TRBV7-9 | CASSLVTGINTGELFF | TGTGCCAGCAGCTTAGTGACCGGGATTAACACCGGGGAGCTGTTTTTT
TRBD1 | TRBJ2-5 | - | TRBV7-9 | CASSSGTGPQETQYF | TGTGCCAGCAGCTCCGGGACAGGGCCCCAAGAGACCCAGTACTTC
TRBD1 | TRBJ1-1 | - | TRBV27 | CASSPRQGLTTEAFF | TGTGCCAGCAGTCCCCGACAGGGATTAACGACTGAAGCTTTCTTT
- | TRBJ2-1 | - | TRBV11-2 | CASSFESLEQFF | TGTGCCAGCAGCTTCGAGTCCTTGGAGCAGTTCTTC
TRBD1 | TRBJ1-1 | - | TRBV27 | CASSSYRGGAEAFF | TGTGCCAGCAGTTCGTACAGGGGTGGCGCTGAAGCTTTCTTT
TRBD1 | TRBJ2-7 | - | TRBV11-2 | CASSLTDRGNEQYF | TGTGCCAGCAGCTTAACCGACAGGGGCAACGAGCAGTACTTC
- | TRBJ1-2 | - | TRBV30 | CAWSGEGIYGYTF | TGTGCCTGGAGTGGGGAGGGAATCTATGGCTACACCTTC
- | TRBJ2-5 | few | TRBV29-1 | CSVDQGGGETQYF | TGCAGCGTTGATCAGGGTGGGGGGGAGACCCAGTACTTC
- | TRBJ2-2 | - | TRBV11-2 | CASRYSITGELFF | TGTGCCAGCAGATATAGCATCACCGGGGAGCTGTTTTTT
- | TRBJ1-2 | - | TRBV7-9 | CASSLVPDIGYTF | TGTGCCAGCAGCTTAGTTCCAGATATTGGCTACACCTTC
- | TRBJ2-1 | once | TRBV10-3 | CAIRPDKYNEQFF | TGTGCCATCAGACCGGACAAGTACAATGAGCAGTTCTTC
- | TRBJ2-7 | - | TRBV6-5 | CASSYGGGTVYEQYF | TGTGCCAGCAGTTACGGGGGGGGCACAGTCTACGAGCAGTACTTC
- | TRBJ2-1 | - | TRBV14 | CASSQDTVMQFF | TGTGCCAGCAGCCAAGACACAGTGATGCAGTTCTTC
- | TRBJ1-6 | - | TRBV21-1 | CASIGDSSCLDSPLHF | TGTGCTTCAATCGGGGACAGTTCATGCCTAGATTCACCCCTCCACTTT
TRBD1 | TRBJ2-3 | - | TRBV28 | CASRTARQGTSTDTQYF | TGTGCCAGCAGGACCGCTAGACAGGGGACTAGCACAGATACGCAGTATTTT
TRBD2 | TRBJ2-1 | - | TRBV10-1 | CASGPGLAGESSYNEQFF | TGCGCCAGTGGTCCGGGACTAGCCGGCGAGAGCTCCTACAATGAGCAGTTCTTC
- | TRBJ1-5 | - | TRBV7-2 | CASSLAGRVGNQPQHF | TGTGCCAGCAGCTTAGCTGGCAGGGTGGGCAATCAGCCCCAGCATTTT
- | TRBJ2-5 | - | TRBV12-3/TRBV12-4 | CASSFSSGVKYF | TGTGCCAGCAGTTTCAGTTCCGGGGTGAAGTACTTC
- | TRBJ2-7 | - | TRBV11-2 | CASSLAGREQYF | TGTGCCAGCAGCTTAGCTGGGCGTGAGCAGTACTTC
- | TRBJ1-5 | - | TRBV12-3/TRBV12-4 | CASSLAGDQPQHF | TGTGCCAGCAGTTTGGCGGGGGATCAGCCCCAGCATTTT
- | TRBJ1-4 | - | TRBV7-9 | CASSSRMGHPNEKLFF | TGTGCCAGCAGCTCTAGAATGGGACACCCTAATGAAAAACTGTTTTTT
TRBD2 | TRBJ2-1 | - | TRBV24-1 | CATTTSGDNEQFF | TGTGCCACCACGACTAGCGGGGATAATGAGCAGTTCTTC
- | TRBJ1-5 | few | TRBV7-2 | CASSPGSQPQHF | TGTGCCAGCAGTCCCGGTTCTCAGCCCCAGCATTTT
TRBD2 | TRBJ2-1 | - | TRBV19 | CASNQLLAGVKNEQFF | TGTGCCAGTAATCAACTATTGGCGGGAGTAAAAAATGAGCAGTTCTTC
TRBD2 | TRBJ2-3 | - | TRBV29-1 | CSVGGAGVLDTQYF | TGCAGCGTTGGTGGAGCGGGAGTTTTAGATACGCAGTATTTT
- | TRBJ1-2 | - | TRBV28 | CASRRGGPQYGYTF | TGTGCCAGCAGGAGGGGGGGGCCCCAATATGGCTACACCTTC
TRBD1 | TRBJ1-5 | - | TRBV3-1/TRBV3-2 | CASSQAGQGNQPQHF | TGTGCCAGCAGCCAAGCCGGACAGGGCAATCAGCCCCAGCATTTT
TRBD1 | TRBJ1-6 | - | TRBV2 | CASSEDRGPNSPLHF | TGTGCCAGCAGTGAGGACAGGGGGCCTAATTCACCCCTCCACTTT
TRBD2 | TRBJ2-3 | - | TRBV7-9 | CASSPPGKAGEGDTQYF | TGTGCCAGCAGCCCACCGGGGAAAGCGGGAGAAGGAGATACGCAGTATTTT
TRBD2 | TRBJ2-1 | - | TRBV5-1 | CASSSGRASGDNEQFF | TGCGCCAGCAGCTCCGGAAGGGCTAGCGGAGACAATGAGCAGTTCTTC
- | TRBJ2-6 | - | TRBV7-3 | CASSLMPGSGANVLTF | TGTGCCAGCAGCTTAATGCCAGGATCTGGGGCCAACGTCCTGACTTTC
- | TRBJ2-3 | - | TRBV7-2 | CASSFDGVVGGTQYF | TGTGCCAGCAGCTTTGACGGGGTGGTCGGTGGTACGCAGTATTTT
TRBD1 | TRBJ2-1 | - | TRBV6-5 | CASRPRTGVYNEQFF | TGTGCCAGCAGACCCAGGACAGGGGTTTACAATGAGCAGTTCTTC
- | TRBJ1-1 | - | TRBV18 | CASSPSADRNTEAFF | TGTGCCAGCTCACCTAGCGCGGACAGGAACACTGAAGCTTTCTTT
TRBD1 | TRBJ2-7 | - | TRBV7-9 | CASSLRQGPYEQYF | TGTGCCAGCAGCTTGAGACAGGGCCCCTACGAGCAGTACTTC
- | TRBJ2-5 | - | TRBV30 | CAWSPRGQETQYF | TGTGCCTGGAGTCCCCGGGGCCAAGAGACCCAGTACTTC
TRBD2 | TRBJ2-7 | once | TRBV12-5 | CASGTPGRAYEQYF | TGTGCTAGTGGGACTCCGGGGAGGGCATACGAGCAGTACTTC
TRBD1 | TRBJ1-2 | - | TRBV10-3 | CAISEDRDGYTF | TGTGCCATCAGTGAGGACAGGGACGGCTACACCTTC
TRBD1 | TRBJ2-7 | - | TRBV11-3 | CASSLDLGQASWSSYEQYF | TGTGCCAGCAGCTTAGACCTGGGACAGGCGTCCTGGAGCTCCTACGAGCAGTACTTC
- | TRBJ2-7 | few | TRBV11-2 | CASRGAWEQYF | TGTGCCAGCAGGGGGGCTTGGGAGCAGTACTTC
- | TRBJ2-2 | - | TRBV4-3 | CASSQDPQVGTGELFF | TGCGCCAGCAGCCAAGATCCCCAGGTGGGCACCGGGGAGCTGTTTTTT
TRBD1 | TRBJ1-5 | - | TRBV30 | CAWGTGGNQPQHF | TGTGCCTGGGGCACAGGGGGTAACCAGCCCCAGCATTTT
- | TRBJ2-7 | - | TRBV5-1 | CASSSRDSKVDEQYF | TGCGCCAGCAGCTCCAGAGACTCGAAGGTCGACGAGCAGTACTTC
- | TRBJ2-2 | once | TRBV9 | CASSVSSGELFF | TGTGCCAGCAGCGTATCGAGTGGGGAGCTGTTTTTT